This T cell receptor beta chain was found in a study of T cell responses to AZD1222 COVID-19 vaccine. General observations from the study: Clonal diversity may have been underestimated, and the donors were mostly white British, with more females than males.

Germline lookup yields CDR1 SGHNT and CDR2 YENEEA. V was shortened by 0 bases and J by 3 bases, with 2 bases between the two germline ends. The CDR3 is 13 residues long. In the case of this clone: Its antigen is not identified.

Sequencing was performed with immunoSEQ multiplex PCR; in TCRdb, only in-frame clones are kept and a portion is missing. In the table there are about 79,000 clones, about 90% of which are singletons. This clonotype originated in an adult in good health. This chain joins TRBV11-3 and TRBJ2-2; D remains unclear. The sequencing used peripheral blood, collected on day 0 of MenACWY control vaccination. Written as DNA, the CDR3 is TGTGCCAGCAGCTTAGAGGACACCGGGGAGCTGTTTTTT. Its translation is CASSLEDTGELFF.